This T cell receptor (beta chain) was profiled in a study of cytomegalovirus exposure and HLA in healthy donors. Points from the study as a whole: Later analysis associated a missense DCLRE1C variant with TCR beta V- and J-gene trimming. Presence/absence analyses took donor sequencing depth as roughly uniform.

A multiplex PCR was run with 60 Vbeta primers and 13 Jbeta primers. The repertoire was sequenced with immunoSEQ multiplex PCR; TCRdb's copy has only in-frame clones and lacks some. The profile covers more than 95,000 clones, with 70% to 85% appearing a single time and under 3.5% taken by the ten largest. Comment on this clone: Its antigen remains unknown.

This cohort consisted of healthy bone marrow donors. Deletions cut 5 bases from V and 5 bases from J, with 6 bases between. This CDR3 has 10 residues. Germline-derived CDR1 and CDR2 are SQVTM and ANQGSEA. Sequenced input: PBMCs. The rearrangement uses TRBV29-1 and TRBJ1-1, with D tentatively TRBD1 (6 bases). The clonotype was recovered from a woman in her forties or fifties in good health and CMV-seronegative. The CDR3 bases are TGCAGCGTTACAGGGACTGAAGCTTTCTTT. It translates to CSVTGTEAFF.